This T cell receptor (beta chain) was captured by sequencing in a study of identical twins. Findings of the study overall: Abundant beta clonotypes from cord blood had fewer insertions, unlike memory repertoires, which showed none.

V was clipped by 3 bases and J by 4 bases, with 12 bases between them. Germline CDR1 and CDR2: ENHRY and SYGVKD. There are 14 residues in the CDR3. cDNA molecules carried unique molecular identifiers, and template switching added a universal primer site. Each CDR3 protein gets one entry after TCRdb re-called the 5' RACE reads with MiXCR. Among approximately 1.8 million distinct CDR3 sequences listed, about 31% were seen once. In this sample, this clonotype turned up many times. No antigen is known for it. What was sequenced was cord blood. The J gene is TRBJ1-2, the V gene TRBV10-3; D is perhaps TRBD1 (6 bases). The TCR was taken from a newborn girl in good health. DNA of the CDR3: TGTGCCATCAGTGAACCCAGGGGAGGCTATGGCTACACCTTC. It encodes CAISEPRGGYGYTF.